Each of the 14 T cell receptor beta chains below was sequenced from the same sample in a study of graft-versus-host responses after intestinal transplantation. These TCRs' antigens remain unknown. Libraries were prepared by immunoSEQ multiplex PCR; TCRdb keeps only in-frame clonotypes and omits some of them. The table records about 90,000 clones, just under 95% of them present only once. The source material was unstimulated CD8+ T cells sorted from spleen or lymph node cells, sampled before transplant. These receptors were obtained from a human donor who was the organ donor for an intestinal transplant.

The genes are TRBV5-5 and TRBJ2-2; D is undetermined. The CDR3 is 13 residues long. Germline CDR1 SGHKS, CDR2 YYEKEE (reference sequence). V was clipped by 4 bases and J by 1 base, with 5 bases between them. The CDR3 sequence: CASSILNTGELFF. DNA of the CDR3: TGTGCCAGCAGCATCCTGAACACCGGGGAGCTGTTTTTT.

V and J are TRBV2 and TRBJ2-5; 7 positions match TRBD2. Germline values: CDR1 SNHLY, CDR2 FYNNEI. The CDR3 runs to 15 residues. The ends lost 1 base at V and 4 bases at J; junction bases unmatched: 6. In nucleotides, the CDR3 is TGTGCCAGCAGTGAAGGTCTGGGGGGGGGAGAGACCCAGTACTTC. This translates into CASSEGLGGGETQYF.

The chain's CDR3 is CASSPGGGGGTF. The CDR3 DNA reads TGCGCCAGCAGCCCAGGAGGGGGGGGCGGCACCTTC. The chain combines TRBV4-1 with TRBJ1-2; weak D call: TRBD1 (6 bases). V was shortened by 4 bases and J by 13 bases, with 16 bases between the two germline ends. The CDR3 length is 12 residues. Germline V gives CDR1 MGHRA, CDR2 YSYEKL.

The gene calls are TRBV2 and TRBJ2-7; D remains unclear. CDR1 SNHLY and CDR2 FYNNEI come from the germline V gene. Trimming shortened V by 7 bases and J by 0 bases, and 10 bases separated the two germline ends. The CDR3 is 13 amino acids. The CDR3 DNA is TGTGCCAGCACGTTGCACGGCTCCTACGAGCAGTACTTC. Its protein is CASTLHGSYEQYF.

V is TRBV21-1 and J is TRBJ2-7; TRBD2, as called in the table, went unchecked against the DNA. TRBV21-1 is noted as a pseudogene. The CDR3 length is 14 residues. Written as DNA, the CDR3 is TGTGCCAGCAGCCCCGGGACTAGCTTGTACGAGCAGTACTTC. Translation: CASSPGTSLYEQYF.

This rearrangement joins TRBV7-8 to TRBJ2-3, with TRBD2 matching 7 bases. The CDR3 contains 15 residues. With 5 bases clipped from V and 5 bases from J, the junction kept 10 bases outside the gene matches. Germline V gene data show CDR1 as SGHVS and CDR2 as FQNEAQ. The CDR3 region is CASSPLAGEGDTQYF. For the CDR3, the DNA is TGTGCCAGCAGCCCCTTGGCGGGGGAGGGAGATACGCAGTATTTT.

The chain combines TRBV5-6 with TRBJ2-1; TRBD1 matches 9 bases. The CDR3 sequence is 13 residues long. The V gene's germline CDR1 is SGHDT and CDR2 YYEEEE. After removal of 4 bases from V and 7 bases from J, the junction contained 3 bases not matched to a gene. In nucleotides, the CDR3 is TGTGCCAGCAGCGCGGACAGGGGAAATGAGCAGTTCTTC. Translating gives CASSADRGNEQFF. Looking up the rest from reference TRBV5-6 and TRBJ2-1 gives the full variable domain: DAGVTQSPTHLIKTRGQQVTLRCSPKSGHDTVSWYQQALGQGPQFIFQYYEEEERQRGNFPDRFSGHQFPNYSSELNVNALLLGDSALYLCASSADRGNEQFFGPGTRLTVL.

This clone appeared a single time. The gene calls are TRBV5-1 and TRBJ2-7, with D perhaps TRBD1 (6 bases). The length of the CDR3 is 15 residues. With 0 bases removed from V and 1 base from J, the gap between germline ends came to 11 bases. The germline V gene encodes CDR1 SGHRS and CDR2 YFSETQ. The chain's CDR3 is CASSLGAQGSYEQYF. The CDR3 DNA reads TGCGCCAGCAGCTTGGGGGCACAGGGATCCTACGAGCAGTACTTC.

The chain employs TRBV11-1 and TRBJ2-7, with 12 bases matching TRBD1. After removal of 2 bases from V and 6 bases from J, the junction contained 8 bases not matched to a gene. This CDR3 region has 16 residues. Germline V gene sequence: CDR1 SGHAT, CDR2 FQDESV (reference sequence). CDR3 residues: CASSLLRDRGPSEQYF. The CDR3 region has the DNA TGTGCCAGCAGCTTACTTAGGGACAGGGGGCCGTCCGAGCAGTACTTC.

The CDR3 is CAISGPGSEKLFF. The CDR3 nucleotides read TGTGCCATCAGCGGGCCGGGGAGTGAAAAACTGTTTTTT. The chain has TRBV10-3 and TRBJ1-4, with D unclear. Germline CDR1 and CDR2: ENHRY and SYGVKD. V was shortened by 6 bases and J by 7 bases, with 12 bases between the two germline ends. This CDR3 contains 13 residues.

The CDR3 is CSVVVGDYGYTF. The CDR3 DNA is TGCAGCGTTGTGGTTGGAGATTATGGCTACACCTTC. This rearrangement joins TRBV29-1 to TRBJ1-2; D uncertain. In germline, CDR1 is SQVTM, CDR2 ANQGSEA. The CDR3 loop spans 12 amino acids. Trimming left V 4 bases short and J 5 bases short, with 11 bases between.

The chain recombines TRBV27 with TRBJ2-5; D is undetermined. The DNA end is a closer match to TRBJ2-7, so the J assignment may be wrong. Per germline, CDR1 MNHEY and CDR2 SMNVEV (reference sequence). This CDR3 region has 14 residues. CDR3 region: CASSLGHKVHEQYF. The CDR3 bases are TGTGCCAGCAGTTTGGGCCATAAGGTCCACGAGCAGTACTTC.

A single count supports this clone. This chain links TRBV6-6 with TRBJ1-4; possibly TRBD1 for D (5 bases). Trimming left V 6 bases short and J 11 bases short, with 19 bases between. The CDR3 totals 14 residues. The germline V gene has CDR1 MNHNY and CDR2 SVGAGI (reference sequence). The CDR3 loop reads CASSPEFGGGKLFF. Written as DNA, the CDR3 is TGTGCCAGCAGCCCCGAATTTGGGGGGGGGAAACTGTTTTTT.

This chain joins TRBV28 and TRBJ2-2, with a possible D match to TRBD1 (6 bases). Looked up from germline, CDR1 is MDHEN and CDR2 is SYDVKM. Trimming shortened V by 3 bases and J by 2 bases, and 10 bases separated the two germline ends. The CDR3 runs 15 residues. The CDR3: CASSLWDTNTGELFF. The CDR3 DNA follows: TGTGCCAGCAGTTTGTGGGACACTAACACCGGGGAGCTGTTTTTT.